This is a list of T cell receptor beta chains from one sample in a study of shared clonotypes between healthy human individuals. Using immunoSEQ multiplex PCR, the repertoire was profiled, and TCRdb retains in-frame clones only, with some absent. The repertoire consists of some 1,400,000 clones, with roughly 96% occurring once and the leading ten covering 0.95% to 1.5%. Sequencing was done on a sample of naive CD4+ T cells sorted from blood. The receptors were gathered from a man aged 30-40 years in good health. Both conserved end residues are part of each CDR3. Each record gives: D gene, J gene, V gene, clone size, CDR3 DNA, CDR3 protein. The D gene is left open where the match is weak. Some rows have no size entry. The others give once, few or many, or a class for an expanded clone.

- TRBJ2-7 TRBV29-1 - TGCAGCGTTGGGGGGGACGAGCAGTACTTC CSVGGDEQYF
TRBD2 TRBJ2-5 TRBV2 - TGTGCCAGCAGTGAGGGGACTAGCGGGAGAATGGAGACCCAGTACTTC CASSEGTSGRMETQYF
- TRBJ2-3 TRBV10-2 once TGCGCCAGCAGAAAAACGACAGATACGCAGTATTTT CASRKTTDTQYF
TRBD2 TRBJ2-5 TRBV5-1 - TGCGCCAGCAGCTTGGGGGCTAGCGGGAGGGCCGGCGAAGAGACCCAGTACTTC CASSLGASGRAGEETQYF
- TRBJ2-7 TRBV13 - TGTGCCAGCAGCCCCCTGGTCGGGGTCGGCTACGAGCAGTACTTC CASSPLVGVGYEQYF
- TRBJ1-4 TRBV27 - TGTGCCAGCAGTTCAACACTCCCGACAGGTTGGAATGAAAAACTGTTTTTT CASSSTLPTGWNEKLFF
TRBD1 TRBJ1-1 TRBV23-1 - TGCGCCAGCAGTCGTCTGGACAGGGCCCCCGAAGCTTTCTTT CASSRLDRAPEAFF
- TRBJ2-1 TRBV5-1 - TGCGCCAGCAGCCGCCAGGGTCTGGGGAATGAGCAGTTCTTC CASSRQGLGNEQFF
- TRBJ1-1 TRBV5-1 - TGCGCCAGCAGCTTGGGGGTTGAGTCCGGCACTGAAGCTTTCTTT CASSLGVESGTEAFF
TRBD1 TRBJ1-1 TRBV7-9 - TGTGCCAGCAGCTTATTAAAGGGGGCCCCTGAAGCTTTCTTT CASSLLKGAPEAFF
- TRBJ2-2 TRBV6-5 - TGTGCCAGCACCCCCCTCGGAGGTGACACCGGGGAGCTGTTTTTT CASTPLGGDTGELFF
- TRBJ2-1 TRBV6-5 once TGTGCCAGCAGGGACGGGGACGGTGTCTACAATGAGCAGTTCTTC CASRDGDGVYNEQFF
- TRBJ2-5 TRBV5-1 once TGCGCCAGCAGCTTGGGGGGCCGAGAGACCCAGTACTTC CASSLGGRETQYF
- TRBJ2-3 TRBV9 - TGTGCCAGCAGTCCGCCGGGCACAGATACGCAGTATTTT CASSPPGTDTQYF
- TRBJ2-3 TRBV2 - TGTGCCAGCAGGGGAAGGGACGGCACAGATACGCAGTATTTT CASRGRDGTDTQYF
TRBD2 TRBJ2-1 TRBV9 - TGTGCCAGCAGCGTAGTCGGGGGAGGGTCCTACAATGAGCAGTTCTTC CASSVVGGGSYNEQFF
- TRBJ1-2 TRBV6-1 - TGTGCCAGCAGTGGTTACTGGGGCTACACCTTC CASSGYWGYTF
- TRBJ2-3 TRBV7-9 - TGTGCCAGCAGCTTAGTTCGGGGGACAGATACGCAGTATTTT CASSLVRGTDTQYF
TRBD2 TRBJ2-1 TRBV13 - TGTGCCAGCAGCCCTTGGCGGGAGGATAATGAGCAGTTCTTC CASSPWREDNEQFF
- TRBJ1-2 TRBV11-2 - TGTGCCAGCAGCCCAGTAGGGGCCCCGAGGGGTGGCTATGGCTACACCTTC CASSPVGAPRGGYGYTF
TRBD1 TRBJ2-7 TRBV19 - TGTGCCAGTAGTATCGTGGGACAGGGTTCCTACGAGCAGTACTTC CASSIVGQGSYEQYF
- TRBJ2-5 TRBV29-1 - TGCAGCGTTGGGGACCCATGGATCGAGACCCAGTACTTC CSVGDPWIETQYF
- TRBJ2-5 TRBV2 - TGTGCCAGCAGTGATGGGGCTCTAGAGACCCAGTACTTC CASSDGALETQYF
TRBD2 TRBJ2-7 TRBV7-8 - TGTGCCAGCAGCCCCTTAGCGGGTATAACCTACGAGCAGTACTTC CASSPLAGITYEQYF
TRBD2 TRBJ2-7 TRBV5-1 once TGCGCCAGCAGCTTGCGGAGCGGGAGCTACGAGCAGTACTTC CASSLRSGSYEQYF
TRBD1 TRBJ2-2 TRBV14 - TGTGCCAGCAGCCAACGGACAGGGGTGATTACCGGGGAGCTGTTTTTT CASSQRTGVITGELFF
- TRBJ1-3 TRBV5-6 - TGTGCCAGCAGCTTGGACACAGCCTTCTCTGGAAACACCATATATTTT CASSLDTAFSGNTIYF
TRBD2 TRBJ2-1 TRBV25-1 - TGTGCCAGCAGTGTTTCCCGAGCGGGAGGCTCCTACAATGAGCAGTTCTTC CASSVSRAGGSYNEQFF
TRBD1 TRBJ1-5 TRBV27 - TGTGCCACCCATCGGACAGGGTTGGCCCTTGGCAATCAGCCCCAGCATTTT CATHRTGLALGNQPQHF
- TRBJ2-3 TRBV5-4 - TGTGCCAGCAGCCTTAGTACGGATACGCAGTATTTT CASSLSTDTQYF
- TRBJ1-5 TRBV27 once TGTGCCAGCAGCGGCGGGCCGAAGTCTTTCATCGGTCAGCCCCAGCATTTT CASSGGPKSFIGQPQHF
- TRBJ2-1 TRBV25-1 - TGTGCCAGCAGTGCGCTAAATGAGCAGTTCTTC CASSALNEQFF
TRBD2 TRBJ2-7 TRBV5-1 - TGCGCCAGCAGCTTTAGCGGGAGCGAGGACGAGCAGTACTTC CASSFSGSEDEQYF
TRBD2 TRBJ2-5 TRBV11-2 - TGTGCCAGCAGCGAGACTAGCGTACAAGAGACCCAGTACTTC CASSETSVQETQYF
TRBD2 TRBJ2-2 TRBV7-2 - TGTGCCAGCAGCTTGGGACTAGCGGGAGGACGTAATACCGGGGAGCTGTTTTTT CASSLGLAGGRNTGELFF
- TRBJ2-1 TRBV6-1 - TGTGCCAGCAGCGGGCCTGGGACCTCGTATGAGCAGTTCTTC CASSGPGTSYEQFF
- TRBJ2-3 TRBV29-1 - TGCAGCGTTTCCACAGGCACGGATACGCAGTATTTT CSVSTGTDTQYF
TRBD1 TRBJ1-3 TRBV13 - TGTGCCAGCAGCTTAGAGGACAGGGCGTTTGGAAACACCATATATTTT CASSLEDRAFGNTIYF
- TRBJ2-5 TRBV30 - TGTGCCTGGGAGGGGGGCCAAGAGACCCAGTACTTC CAWEGGQETQYF
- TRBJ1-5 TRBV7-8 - TGTGCCAGTACCACCATGGCGGCATCACCCGCGAGCAATCAGCCCCAGCATTTT CASTTMAASPASNQPQHF
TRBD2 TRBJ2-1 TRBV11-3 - TGTGCCAGCCACGAAAGCGGGAGGGATGAGCAGTTCTTC CASHESGRDEQFF
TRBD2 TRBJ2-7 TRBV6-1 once TGTGCCAGCAGCCGAACTAGCGGGCCCTACGAGCAGTACTTC CASSRTSGPYEQYF
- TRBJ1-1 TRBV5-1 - TGCGCCAGCAGCTTGGCCGACGGGGGCAGCACTGAAGCTTTCTTT CASSLADGGSTEAFF
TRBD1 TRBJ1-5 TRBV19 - TGTGCCAGTAACACGGGGACAGGTTTTTTGCCCCAGCATTTT CASNTGTGFLPQHF
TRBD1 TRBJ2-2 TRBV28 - TGTGCCAGCAGTTCCGGACAGGGGGGGACCCGGAACACCGGGGAGCTGTTTTTT CASSSGQGGTRNTGELFF
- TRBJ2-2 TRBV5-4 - TGTGCCAGCAGCTTACAGGGTAGGGACACCGGGGAGCTGTTTTTT CASSLQGRDTGELFF
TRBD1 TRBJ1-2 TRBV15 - TGTGCCACCAGCAGCCAAACAGGGGACTATGGCTACACCTTC CATSSQTGDYGYTF
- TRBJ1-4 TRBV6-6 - TGTGCCAGCAGTTACTATGAAAAACTGTTTTTT CASSYYEKLFF
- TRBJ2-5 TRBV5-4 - TGTGCCAGTAACGCTGGGGGGGGCGGCGAGACCCAGTACTTC CASNAGGGGETQYF
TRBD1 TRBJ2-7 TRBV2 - TGTGCCAGCAGCGGTGGGACAGGGGTGGCCTACGAGCAGTACTTC CASSGGTGVAYEQYF
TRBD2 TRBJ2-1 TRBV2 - TGTGCCAGCACTCAAGCGGGACTCTACAATGAGCAGTTCTTC CASTQAGLYNEQFF
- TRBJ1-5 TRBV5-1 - TGCGCCAGCAGCTTGGCGGGAGTGAGCAATCAGCCCCAGCATTTT CASSLAGVSNQPQHF
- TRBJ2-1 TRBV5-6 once TGTGCCAGCAACCCTCCCGGGGGGCGGAATGAGCAGTTCTTC CASNPPGGRNEQFF